One and the same sample provided the 27 T cell receptor beta chains below, sequenced in a study of T cells after yellow fever vaccination. TCRdb fed the 5' RACE reads into MiXCR, producing one record per CDR3 protein. Of 150,000 to 200,000 distinct CDR3 sequences in the sample, 6% to 7.5% were seen once. Sequencing was performed on CD4+ T cells sorted from PBMCs, taken 4 to 5 days after the first yellow fever vaccination. The receptors come from a man aged 18 to 29 who received the YFV17D yellow fever vaccine.

The gene calls are TRBV6-5 and TRBJ2-3; D assignment may be TRBD1 or TRBD2 (5 bases each). Trimming pared 5 bases from V and 1 base from J, leaving 10 bases between. CDR1 is MNHEY and CDR2 is SVGAGI in the germline V gene. This CDR3 region has 14 residues. Written as DNA, the CDR3 is TGTGCCAGCAGTCACCGGGACCGCACAGATACGCAGTATTTT. This translates into CASSHRDRTDTQYF.

The chain recombines TRBV2 with TRBJ1-2, with TRBD1 as a possible D gene (5 bases). This CDR3 is 15 amino acids long. Per germline, CDR1 SNHLY and CDR2 FYNNEI. Trimming pared 4 bases from V and 4 bases from J, leaving 16 bases between. The CDR3: CASSVGASYGYGYTF. CDR3 bases: TGTGCCAGCAGTGTTGGGGCCTCCTACGGCTATGGCTACACCTTC.

This clonotype has a count of ten or more. The chain couples TRBV5-5 to TRBJ1-6; D remains ambiguous. Germline V gene sequence: CDR1 SGHKS, CDR2 YYEKEE (reference sequence). V lost 1 base to trimming and J lost 9 bases, with 5 bases between them. The CDR3 spans 12 residues. This CDR3 reads CASSLYTSPLHF. CDR3 sequence (DNA): TGTGCCAGCAGCTTGTACACTTCACCCCTCCACTTT.

This clonotype has a count of ten or more. The J gene is TRBJ1-3, the V gene TRBV6-6; D call uncertain. CDR3 length: 14 amino acids. Germline CDR1 is MNHNY and CDR2 is SVGAGI (reference sequence). The V end lost 4 bases, the J end lost 0 bases, and 7 bases lay between the germline ends. CDR3 sequence: CASSLGFSGNTIYF. The DNA for the CDR3 is TGTGCCAGCAGTTTAGGTTTCTCTGGAAACACCATATATTTT.

This clonotype was seen repeatedly, ten times or more. The chain combines TRBV3-1 with TRBJ1-4, with D unresolved. This CDR3 has 13 residues. Germline assignment: CDR1 LGHDT and CDR2 YNNKEL (reference sequence). Written as DNA, the CDR3 is TGTGCGCAGCCGTCCGCAACTAATGAAAAACTGTTTTTT. It yields the protein CAQPSATNEKLFF.

This clonotype was detected ten times or more. The genes are TRBV29-1 and TRBJ2-3; D gene ambiguous. The germline CDR1 and CDR2 sequences are SQVTM and ANQGSEA. The CDR3 covers 11 residues. V was shortened by 8 bases and J by 1 base, with 7 bases between the two germline ends. The CDR3 DNA follows: TGCAGCCAGGTGGGCACAGATACGCAGTATTTT. Translation: CSQVGTDTQYF.

The chain combines TRBV5-1 with TRBJ2-1; 7 positions match TRBD2. Germline V lookup: CDR1 SGHRS, CDR2 YFSETQ. V shed 4 bases and J 8 bases; nucleotides not matched to a gene: 9. This CDR3 comprises 14 residues. As DNA, the CDR3 is TGCGCCAGCAGCGAGGAGCGGGAAGTCGATGAGCAGTTCTTC. Its protein is CASSEEREVDEQFF.

The chain couples TRBV7-2 to TRBJ1-5; D may be TRBD1 (5 bases). V gave up 5 bases and J gave up 1 base, with 12 bases separating them. CDR3 length: 15 amino acids. Germline lookup yields CDR1 SGHTA and CDR2 FQGNSA. The CDR3, as DNA: TGTGCCAGCAGCACCGCTTGGGGCAGCAATCAGCCCCAGCATTTT. Protein product: CASSTAWGSNQPQHF. The entire variable domain, with the rest obtained from reference TRBV7-2 and TRBJ1-5, is as follows: GAGVSQSPSNKVTEKGKDVELRCDPISGHTALYWYRQSLGQGLEFLIYFQGNSAPDKSGLPSDRFSAERTGGSVSTLTIQRTQQEDSAVYLCASSTAWGSNQPQHFGDGTRLSIL.

The V and J genes are TRBV6-5 and TRBJ2-5; a weak D match, TRBD1 (6 bases). V was trimmed by 0 bases and J by 5 bases, leaving 16 bases between them. Germline CDR1 and CDR2: MNHEY and SVGAGI. There are 16 residues in the CDR3. The CDR3 reads CASSYSLSQGGETQYF. DNA of the CDR3: TGTGCCAGCAGTTACTCACTATCACAGGGCGGGGAGACCCAGTACTTC.

This clonotype occurred a few times. The chain couples TRBV18 to TRBJ2-7; D is possibly TRBD1 or TRBD2 (6 bases each). The germline V gene encodes CDR1 KGHSH and CDR2 LQKENI. This CDR3 contains 13 residues. V was pared by 6 bases and J by 2 bases, with 11 bases between. CDR3 bases: TGTGCCAGCTCCAACAGGGAGGCCTACGAGCAGTACTTC. Its translation: CASSNREAYEQYF.

Details on this clonotype: One end of the junction fails to match germline, which may point to a read error. The chain couples TRBV19 to TRBJ1-1; the D is unclear. This CDR3 spans 15 amino acids. Germline CDR1 reads LNHDA; CDR2 reads SQIVND (reference sequence). The CDR3 protein is CASSRTDLMNTDAFF. CDR3 nucleotides: TGTGCCAGTAGCCGGACGGACTTAATGAACACTGATGCTTTCTTT.

This clonotype turned up a few times. The V call is TRBV7-9, the J call TRBJ2-6; D not resolved. Per germline, CDR1 SEHNR and CDR2 FQNEAQ (reference sequence). Trimming left V 8 bases short and J 1 base short, with 6 bases between. The CDR3 length is 13 residues. CDR3 nucleotide sequence: TGTGCCAGCTGGGGTTCTGGGGCCAACGTCCTGACTTTC. Encoded protein: CASWGSGANVLTF.

This clonotype was counted ten times or more. The chain recombines TRBV7-9 with TRBJ2-5, with TRBD2 matching over 10 bases. Trimming at V came to 2 bases and at J to 5 bases, leaving 8 bases not matched to a gene. Germline lookup yields CDR1 SEHNR and CDR2 FQNEAQ (reference sequence). The CDR3 spans 16 residues. The CDR3 DNA sequence: TGTGCCAGCAGCTTATTTACTAGCGGGGTGCGGGAGACCCAGTACTTC. Residues: CASSLFTSGVRETQYF.

This clonotype was detected many times. The J gene is TRBJ2-3, the V gene TRBV4-3; no reliable D call. Germline V gene sequence: CDR1 LGHNA, CDR2 YSLEER. With 4 bases removed from V and 0 bases from J, the gap between germline ends came to 11 bases. This CDR3 spans 15 amino acids. In nucleotides, the CDR3 is TGCGCCAGCAGCCTCTACACAACTAGCACAGATACGCAGTATTTT. Translating it yields CASSLYTTSTDTQYF.

This chain links TRBV29-1 with TRBJ2-6, with 7 positions matching TRBD1. With V trimmed by 5 bases and J by 3 bases, 4 bases remained unmatched. CDR1 and CDR2 from the germline V gene are SQVTM and ANQGSEA. CDR3 length: 14 amino acids. The CDR3 reads CSVSQGYGANVLTF. CDR3 DNA sequence: TGCAGCGTTTCACAGGGGTATGGGGCCAACGTCCTGACTTTC.

This clonotype has ten or more counts. V is TRBV2 and J is TRBJ2-5; D unclear. CDR3 length equals 13 residues. The germline CDR1 and CDR2 sequences are SNHLY and FYNNEI. V was pared by 6 bases and J by 1 base, with 9 bases between. CDR3 DNA: TGTGCCAGCAGCCAACCTCCCCAAGAGACCCAGTACTTC. It specifies CASSQPPQETQYF.

At least ten counts were recorded for this clonotype. The CDR3 coding sequence is TGTGCCAGCAGTGACCCCGGTCTAAAACCCCTCCACTTT. This translates into CASSDPGLKPLHF. This sequence joins TRBV6-4 and TRBJ1-6; the D is unclear. Germline CDR1 is MRHNA and CDR2 is SNTAGT. Between the trimmed V and J ends, which lost 2 bases and 12 bases, there was a span of 11 bases. The CDR3 runs 13 residues.

This clonotype has a count of ten or more. This chain connects TRBV9 to TRBJ1-4, with 7 bases aligning to TRBD1. This CDR3 region has 17 residues. Germline values: CDR1 SGDLS, CDR2 YYNGEE. The V gene end was trimmed by 0 bases and the J gene end by 0 bases; junction bases not matched to a gene: 5. DNA of the CDR3: TGTGCCAGCAGCGTAGCAGGGACAGCGGCAACTAATGAAAAACTGTTTTTT. Translation: CASSVAGTAATNEKLFF.

Turning to this clonotype: Lacking the conserved final phenylalanine or tryptophan, this CDR3 likely reflects a read error. V and J are TRBV2 and TRBJ2-6, with TRBD1 identical over 11 bases. After removal of 11 bases from V and 4 bases from J, the junction contained 10 bases not matched to a gene. This CDR3 is 16 amino acids long. Germline V gene sequence: CDR1 SNHLY, CDR2 FYNNEI. In DNA form, the CDR3 reads TGTGCCGTTCGCGGACAGGGGGCGCCAGGGGCCAACGTCCTGACTTTA. The encoded protein is CAVRGQGAPGANVLTL.

This clonotype appeared many times. This sequence joins TRBV7-2 and TRBJ1-2; 7 bases agree with TRBD1. CDR3 length: 14 amino acids. The germline CDR1 and CDR2 sequences are SGHTA and FQGNSA. V lost 5 bases, J lost 1 base, and 4 bases stayed unmatched. CDR3 nucleotides: TGTGCCAGCAGCATAGGGACAGTTAACTATGGCTACACCTTC. Translating it yields CASSIGTVNYGYTF.

The sample holds many counts of this clonotype. V usage is TRBV3-1 and J usage is TRBJ2-7; 7 bases are a match to TRBD1. Germline-derived CDR1 and CDR2 are LGHDT and YNNKEL (reference sequence). V shed 3 bases, J shed 2 bases, and the junction held 1 base outside the gene matches. The CDR3 extends over 13 amino acids. The DNA for the CDR3 is TGTGCCAGCAGCCACGGACAGGCCTACGAGCAGTACGTC. This gives the protein CASSHGQAYEQYV.

J is TRBJ2-6 and V is TRBV7-9; 8 bases agree with TRBD1. The CDR3 totals 17 residues. CDR1 SEHNR and CDR2 FQNEAQ come from the germline V gene (reference sequence). The junction had 9 bases not matched to a gene; V was cut back by 5 bases and J by 3 bases. As DNA, the CDR3 is TGTGCCAGCAGCCCCGAGGCAGGGGGCTTTGGGGCCAACGTCCTGACTTTC. This sequence encodes CASSPEAGGFGANVLTF.

This clonotype came up many times. CDR3 amino acids: CASSQQGYGEQFF. The CDR3 region has the DNA TGTGCCAGCTCACAACAGGGGTACGGTGAGCAGTTCTTC. V gene TRBV18 combines with J gene TRBJ2-1, with 7 bases matching TRBD1. After removal of 4 bases from V and 9 bases from J, the junction contained 6 bases not matched to a gene. This CDR3 has 13 amino acids. Germline V gene lookup returns CDR1 KGHSH and CDR2 LQKENI. Full variable domain (outside the CDR3, taken from reference TRBV18 and TRBJ2-1): NAGVMQNPRHLVRRRGQEARLRCSPMKGHSHVYWYRQLPEEGLKFMVYLQKENIIDESGMPKERFSAEFPKEGPSILRIQQVVRGDSAAYFCASSQQGYGEQFFGPGTRLTVL.

This clonotype was seen ten or more times. CDR3 region: CASSQAGGSSYNSPLHF. DNA of the CDR3: TGTGCCAGCAGCCAAGCGGGGGGAAGCTCCTATAATTCACCCCTCCACTTT. V and J are TRBV3-1 and TRBJ1-6; a weak D match, TRBD1 (5 bases). Between the trimmed V and J ends, which lost 1 base and 0 bases, there was a span of 10 bases. From germline, CDR1 is LGHDT and CDR2 YNNKEL (reference sequence). The CDR3 runs to 17 residues.

This clonotype was observed at least ten times. The V and J genes are TRBV7-2 and TRBJ2-3; tentative D call: TRBD1 (7 bases). Germline-derived CDR1 and CDR2 are SGHTA and FQGNSA. The CDR3 spans 14 residues. V lost 5 bases to trimming and J lost 4 bases, with 13 bases between them. This CDR3 reads CASSPRGAADTQYF. CDR3 sequence (DNA): TGTGCCAGCAGCCCCAGGGGGGCCGCAGATACGCAGTATTTT.

This clonotype was observed a handful of times. The chain uses TRBV20-1 and TRBJ2-3, with D tentatively TRBD2 (6 bases). Germline V gene sequence: CDR1 DFQATT, CDR2 SNEGSKA (reference sequence). This CDR3 contains 13 residues. Trimming removed 5 bases at V and 0 bases at J, with 9 bases between. CDR3 DNA: TGCAGTGCTGGGGAGGTTAGCACAGATACGCAGTATTTT. It yields the protein CSAGEVSTDTQYF.

This clonotype was seen ten or more times. This chain joins TRBV4-1 and TRBJ1-6; D unclear. Germline CDR1 MGHRA, CDR2 YSYEKL. Deletions cut 0 bases from V and 9 bases from J, with 6 bases between. The CDR3 consists of 13 residues. CDR3 in amino acids: CASSQELLSPLHF. In nucleotides, the CDR3 is TGCGCCAGCAGCCAAGAGCTCCTTTCACCCCTCCACTTT.